These 5 T cell receptor beta chains originate from one sample sequenced in a study of cytotoxic CD8 clonotypes in ibrutinib-treated CLL. Assay: immunoSEQ multiplex PCR; the TCRdb copy retains only in-frame clones and omits some. The table lists roughly 200,000 clones, about 75% of them singletons. The sequences come from PBMCs, collected after 12 months of ibrutinib treatment. The receptors were gathered from a human donor with chronic lymphocytic leukemia.

The chain has TRBV7-3 and TRBJ1-6, with D maybe TRBD1 (5 bases). Trimming left V 4 bases short and J 9 bases short, with 13 bases between. The CDR3 is 14 residues long. In germline, CDR1 is SGHTA, CDR2 FQGTGA. CDR3 bases: TGTGCCAGCAGCTCCCTCCAGGGACTTTCACCCCTCCACTTT. The encoded protein is CASSSLQGLSPLHF.

The V call is TRBV7-2, the J call TRBJ1-3, with TRBD1 matching over 7 bases. Germline CDR1 SGHTA, CDR2 FQGNSA. CDR3 length equals 15 residues. The V gene end was trimmed by 5 bases and the J gene end by 0 bases; junction bases not matched to a gene: 4. For the CDR3, the DNA is TGTGCCAGCAGCCGACAGGGCTTCTCTGGAAACACCATATATTTT. Amino acid sequence: CASSRQGFSGNTIYF.

This sequence joins TRBV5-1 and TRBJ1-1, with 9 bases matching TRBD1. The V gene end was trimmed by 0 bases and the J gene end by 5 bases; junction bases not matched to a gene: 5. Germline assignment: CDR1 SGHRS and CDR2 YFSETQ. The CDR3 covers 15 residues. In DNA, the CDR3 is TGCGCCAGCAGCTTGGAGGGACAGGGCGGGACTGAAGCTTTCTTT. This codes for CASSLEGQGGTEAFF.

The chain links TRBV6-1 to TRBJ1-2, with TRBD1 identical over 10 bases. This CDR3 contains 15 residues. Germline CDR1 MNHNS, CDR2 SASEGT. The J segment lost 4 bases and the V segment lost 4 bases, leaving 6 bases of the junction unmatched. The CDR3 nucleotides read TGTGCCAGCAGTGCCGGGGACAGGGGAAGCTATGGCTACACCTTC. Its translation: CASSAGDRGSYGYTF.

The chain combines TRBV29-1 with TRBJ2-3; the D gene is possibly TRBD1 (6 bases). The germline V gene encodes CDR1 SQVTM and CDR2 ANQGSEA. Trimming left V 1 base short and J 1 base short, with 6 bases between. This CDR3 region has 13 residues. CDR3 nucleotides: TGCAGCGTTGAAGGGACAGGCACAGATACGCAGTATTTT. It specifies CSVEGTGTDTQYF.